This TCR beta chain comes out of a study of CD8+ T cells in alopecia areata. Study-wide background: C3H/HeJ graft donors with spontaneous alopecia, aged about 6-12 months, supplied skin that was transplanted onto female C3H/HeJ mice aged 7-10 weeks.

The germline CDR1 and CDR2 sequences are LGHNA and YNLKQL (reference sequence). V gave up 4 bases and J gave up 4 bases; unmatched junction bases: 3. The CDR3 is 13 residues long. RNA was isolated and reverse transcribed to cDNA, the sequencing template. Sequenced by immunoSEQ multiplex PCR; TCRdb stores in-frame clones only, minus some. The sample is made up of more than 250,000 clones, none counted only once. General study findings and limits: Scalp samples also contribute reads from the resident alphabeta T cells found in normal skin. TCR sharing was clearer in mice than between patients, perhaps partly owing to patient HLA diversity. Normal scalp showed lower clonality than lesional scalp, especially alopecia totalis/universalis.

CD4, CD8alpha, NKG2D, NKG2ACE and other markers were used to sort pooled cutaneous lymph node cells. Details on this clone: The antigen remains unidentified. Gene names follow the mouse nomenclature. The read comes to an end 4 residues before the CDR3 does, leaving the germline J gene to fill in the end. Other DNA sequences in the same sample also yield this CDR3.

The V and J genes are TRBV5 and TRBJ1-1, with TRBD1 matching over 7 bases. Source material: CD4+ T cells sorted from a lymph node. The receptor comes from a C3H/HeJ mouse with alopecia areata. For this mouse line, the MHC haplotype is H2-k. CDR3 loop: CASSPGTATEVFF. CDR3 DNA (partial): TGTGCCAGCAGCCCCGGGACAGCCACA.